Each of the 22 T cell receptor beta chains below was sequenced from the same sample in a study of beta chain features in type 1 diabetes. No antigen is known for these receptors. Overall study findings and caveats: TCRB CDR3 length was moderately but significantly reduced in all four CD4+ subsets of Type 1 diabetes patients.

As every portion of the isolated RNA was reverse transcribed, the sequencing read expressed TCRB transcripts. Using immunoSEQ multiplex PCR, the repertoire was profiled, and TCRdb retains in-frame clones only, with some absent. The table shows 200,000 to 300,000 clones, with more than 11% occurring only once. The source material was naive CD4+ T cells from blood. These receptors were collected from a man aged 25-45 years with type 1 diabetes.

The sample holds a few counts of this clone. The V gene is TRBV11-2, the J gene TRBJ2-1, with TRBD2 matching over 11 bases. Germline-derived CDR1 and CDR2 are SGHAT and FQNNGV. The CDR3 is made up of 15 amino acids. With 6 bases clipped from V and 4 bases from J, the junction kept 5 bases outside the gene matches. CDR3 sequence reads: CASRHSGGVYNEQFF. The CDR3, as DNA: TGTGCCAGCAGACATAGCGGGGGGGTATACAATGAGCAGTTCTTC. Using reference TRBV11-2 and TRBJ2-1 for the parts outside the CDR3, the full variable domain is EAGVAQSPRYKIIEKRQSVAFWCNPISGHATLYWYQQILGQGPKLLIQFQNNGVVDDSQLPKDRFSAERLKGVDSTLKIQPAKLEDSAVYLCASRHSGGVYNEQFFGPGTRLTVL.

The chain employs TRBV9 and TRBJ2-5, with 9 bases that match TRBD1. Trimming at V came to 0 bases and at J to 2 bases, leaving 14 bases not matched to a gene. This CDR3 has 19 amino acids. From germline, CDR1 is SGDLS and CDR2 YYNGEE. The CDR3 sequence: CASSVAPALGTGPQETQYF. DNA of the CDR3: TGTGCCAGCAGCGTAGCTCCCGCCCTGGGGACAGGGCCACAAGAGACCCAGTACTTC.

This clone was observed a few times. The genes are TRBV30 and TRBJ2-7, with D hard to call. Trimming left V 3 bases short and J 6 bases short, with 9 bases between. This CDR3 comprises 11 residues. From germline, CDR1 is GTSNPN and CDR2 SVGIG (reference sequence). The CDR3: CAWSLSGEQYF. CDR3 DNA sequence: TGTGCCTGGAGCCTCTCCGGCGAGCAGTACTTC.

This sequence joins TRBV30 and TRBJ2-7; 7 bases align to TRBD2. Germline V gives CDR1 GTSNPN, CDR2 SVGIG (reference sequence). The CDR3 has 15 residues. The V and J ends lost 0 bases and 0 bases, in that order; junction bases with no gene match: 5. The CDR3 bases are TGTGCCTGGAGTGTCCCCAGCGGGGCCTCCTACGAGCAGTACTTC. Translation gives CAWSVPSGASYEQYF.

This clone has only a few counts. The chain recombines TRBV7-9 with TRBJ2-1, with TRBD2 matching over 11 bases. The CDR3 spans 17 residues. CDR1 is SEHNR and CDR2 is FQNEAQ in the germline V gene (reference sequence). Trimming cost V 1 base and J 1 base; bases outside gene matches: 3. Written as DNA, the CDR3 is TGTGCCAGCAGCTTAGTTGGGACTAGCGGATCCTACAATGAGCAGTTCTTC. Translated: CASSLVGTSGSYNEQFF.

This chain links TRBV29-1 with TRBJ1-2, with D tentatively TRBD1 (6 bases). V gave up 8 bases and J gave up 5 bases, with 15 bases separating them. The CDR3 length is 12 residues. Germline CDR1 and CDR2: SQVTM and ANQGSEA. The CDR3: CSTPRQGYGYTF. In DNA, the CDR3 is TGCAGCACCCCCCGGCAGGGGTATGGCTACACCTTC.

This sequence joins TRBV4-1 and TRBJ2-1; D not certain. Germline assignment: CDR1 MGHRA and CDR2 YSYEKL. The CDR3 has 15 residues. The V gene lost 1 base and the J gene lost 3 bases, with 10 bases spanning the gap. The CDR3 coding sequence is TGCGCCAGCAGCCAAGGACTTGAGAACTACAATGAGCAGTTCTTC. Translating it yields CASSQGLENYNEQFF.

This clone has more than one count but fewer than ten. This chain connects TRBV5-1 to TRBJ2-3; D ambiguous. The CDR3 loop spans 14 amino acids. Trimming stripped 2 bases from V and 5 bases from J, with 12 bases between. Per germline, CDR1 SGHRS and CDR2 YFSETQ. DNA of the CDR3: TGCGCCAGCAGCTTCGGCAGCCGAGGAGATACGCAGTATTTT. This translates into CASSFGSRGDTQYF.

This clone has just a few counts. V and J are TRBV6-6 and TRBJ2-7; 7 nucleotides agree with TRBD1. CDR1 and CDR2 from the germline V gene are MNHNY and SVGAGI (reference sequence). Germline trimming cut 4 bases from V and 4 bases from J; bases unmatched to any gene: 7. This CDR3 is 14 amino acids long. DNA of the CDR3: TGTGCCAGCAGTTCGGAGATGACAGGGTACGAGCAGTACTTC. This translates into CASSSEMTGYEQYF.

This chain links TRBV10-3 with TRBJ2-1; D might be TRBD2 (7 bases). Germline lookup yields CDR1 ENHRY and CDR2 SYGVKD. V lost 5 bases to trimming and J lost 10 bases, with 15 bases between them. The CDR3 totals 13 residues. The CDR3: CAISLYGGQEQFF. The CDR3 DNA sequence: TGTGCCATCAGTCTCTACGGGGGGCAGGAGCAGTTCTTC.

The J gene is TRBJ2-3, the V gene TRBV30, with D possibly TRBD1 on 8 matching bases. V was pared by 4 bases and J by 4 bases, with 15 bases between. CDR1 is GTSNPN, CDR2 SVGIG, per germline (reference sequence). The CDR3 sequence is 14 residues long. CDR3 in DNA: TGTGCCTGGACCACAGGGGGGGGACCAGATACGCAGTATTTT. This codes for CAWTTGGGPDTQYF.

CDR3 sequence reads: CASSSPLTPLHF. Here the CDR3 DNA reads TGTGCCAGCAGTTCCCCCCTTACACCCCTCCACTTT. This chain joins TRBV27 and TRBJ1-6; D gene ambiguous. V lost 4 bases and J lost 11, with 9 bases in between. This CDR3 contains 12 residues. Germline V gene data show CDR1 as MNHEY and CDR2 as SMNVEV (reference sequence).

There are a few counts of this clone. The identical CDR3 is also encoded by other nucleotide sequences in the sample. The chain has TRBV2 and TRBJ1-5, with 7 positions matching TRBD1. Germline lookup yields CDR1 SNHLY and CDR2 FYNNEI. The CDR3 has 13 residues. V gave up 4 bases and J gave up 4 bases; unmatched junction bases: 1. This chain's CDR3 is CASSGQGNQPQHF. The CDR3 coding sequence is TGTGCCAGCAGTGGACAGGGTAATCAGCCCCAGCATTTT.

The CDR3 spells CAWRPKAGTAGELFF. In DNA, the CDR3 is TGTGCCTGGAGGCCCAAAGCGGGAACGGCCGGGGAGCTGTTTTTT. V gene TRBV30 combines with J gene TRBJ2-2, with 7 bases matching TRBD2. The V gene's germline CDR1 is GTSNPN and CDR2 SVGIG (reference sequence). The CDR3 sequence is 15 residues long. The J segment lost 6 bases and the V segment lost 3 bases, leaving 10 bases of the junction unmatched.

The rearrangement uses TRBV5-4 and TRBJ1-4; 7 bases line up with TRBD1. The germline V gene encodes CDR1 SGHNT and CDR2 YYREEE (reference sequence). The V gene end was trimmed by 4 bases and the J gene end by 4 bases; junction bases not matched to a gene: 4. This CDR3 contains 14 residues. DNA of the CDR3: TGTGCCAGCAGCCCGGGACAGAATAATGAAAAACTGTTTTTT. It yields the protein CASSPGQNNEKLFF.

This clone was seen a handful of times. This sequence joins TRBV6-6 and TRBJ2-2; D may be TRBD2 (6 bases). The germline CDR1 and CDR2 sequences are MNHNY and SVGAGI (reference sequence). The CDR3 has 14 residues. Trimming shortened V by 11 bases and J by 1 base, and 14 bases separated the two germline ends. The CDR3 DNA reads TGTGCCTCCCGATTGGAGGGGAACACCGGGGAGCTGTTTTTT. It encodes CASRLEGNTGELFF.

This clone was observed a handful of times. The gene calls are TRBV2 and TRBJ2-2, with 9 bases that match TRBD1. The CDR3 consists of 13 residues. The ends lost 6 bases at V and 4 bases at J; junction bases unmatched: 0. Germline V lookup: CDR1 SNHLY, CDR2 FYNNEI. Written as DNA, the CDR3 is TGTGCCAGCAGGGACAGGGGCACCGGGGAGCTGTTTTTT. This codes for CASRDRGTGELFF.

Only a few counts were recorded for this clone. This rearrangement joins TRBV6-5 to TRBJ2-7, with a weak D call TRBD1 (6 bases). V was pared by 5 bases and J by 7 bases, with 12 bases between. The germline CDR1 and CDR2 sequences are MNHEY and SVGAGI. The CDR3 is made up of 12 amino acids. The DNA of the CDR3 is TGTGCCAGCAGTAACAGGGTGGGGGAGCAGTACTTC. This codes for CASSNRVGEQYF.

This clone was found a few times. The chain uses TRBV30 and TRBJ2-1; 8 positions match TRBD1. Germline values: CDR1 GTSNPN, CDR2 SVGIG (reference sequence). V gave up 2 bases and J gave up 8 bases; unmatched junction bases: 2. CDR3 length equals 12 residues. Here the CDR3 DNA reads TGTGCCTGGAGTTCGACAGGGGATGAGCAGTTCTTC. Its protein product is CAWSSTGDEQFF.

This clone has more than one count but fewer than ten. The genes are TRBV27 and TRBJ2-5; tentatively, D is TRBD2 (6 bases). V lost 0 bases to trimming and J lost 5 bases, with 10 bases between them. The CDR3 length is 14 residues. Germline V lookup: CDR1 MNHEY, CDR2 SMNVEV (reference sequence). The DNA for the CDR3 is TGTGCCAGCAGTTTATCGGGCAGCGGGGAGACCCAGTACTTC. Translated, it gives CASSLSGSGETQYF.

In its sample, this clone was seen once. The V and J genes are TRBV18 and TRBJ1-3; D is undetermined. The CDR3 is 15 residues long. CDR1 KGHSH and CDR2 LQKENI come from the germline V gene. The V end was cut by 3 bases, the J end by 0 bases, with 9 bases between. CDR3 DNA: TGTGCCAGCTCACCTGGAGGAGGCTCTGGAAACACCATATATTTT. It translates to CASSPGGGSGNTIYF.

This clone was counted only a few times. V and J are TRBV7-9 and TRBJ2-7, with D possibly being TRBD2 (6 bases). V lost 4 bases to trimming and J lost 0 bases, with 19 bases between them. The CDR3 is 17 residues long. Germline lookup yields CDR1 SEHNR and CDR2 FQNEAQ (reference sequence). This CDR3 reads CASSSLGSGRSSYEQYF. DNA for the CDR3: TGTGCCAGCAGCTCCCTAGGAAGTGGGAGGAGCTCCTACGAGCAGTACTTC. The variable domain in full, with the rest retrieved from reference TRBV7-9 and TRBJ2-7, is DTGVSQNPRHKITKRGQNVTFRCDPISEHNRLYWYRQTLGQGPEFLTYFQNEAQLEKSRLLSDRFSAERPKGSFSTLEIQRTEQGDSAMYLCASSSLGSGRSSYEQYFGPGTRLTVT.